This T cell receptor (beta chain) stems from a study of shared clonotypes between healthy human individuals. Produced via immunoSEQ multiplex PCR; TCRdb's table is partial and in-frame only. The sample has 500,000 to 700,000 clones; 95% are singletons. In germline, CDR1 is SNHLY, CDR2 FYNNEI. The CDR3 has 13 residues. The V and J ends lost 6 bases and 5 bases respectively, with 11 bases between them. The naive CD8 population came from CD45RO-negative cells selected for CCR7, without terminally differentiated effector memory CD45RA+ cells. This clone was observed a handful of times. The clonotype comes from a young woman in good health. Sample: naive CD8+ T cells sorted from blood. This chain connects TRBV2 to TRBJ1-5, with D unclear. DNA for the CDR3: TGTGCCAGCAGGCCGGGTTTCGATCAGCCCCAGCATTTT. It codes for CASRPGFDQPQHF.